This entry concerns a single TCR beta chain. The antigen it recognizes is unknown. Base quality data are lacking; no much larger clone is found one base away. CDR1 and CDR2 are read off the germline V gene as SGHVS and FNYEAQ. Ends trimmed: V by 0 bases, J by 4 bases; bases unmatched to a gene: 11. The CDR3 has 17 amino acids, counting the end cysteine and phenylalanine. Of all the DNA, just the CDR3 is kept, 51 bases in frame from base 1. This record comes from a study of T cell repertoires in cytomegalovirus infection (dated by TCRdb to between 2018 and 2021). Regarding the complete study: Peptide stimulations targeted recently identified HLA-C-restricted CMV epitopes, whose presentation resists viral immunomodulation, together with well-studied HLA-B-restricted epitopes. Donor HLA type was relevant to the analysis, because carriage of CMV infection together with the matching HLA type was indicated by public TCR beta signatures. General findings and caveats noted by the study authors: Carriers of CMV infection plus the relevant HLA type were discriminated by the cumulative frequency of public TCR beta family members in the study cohort and in an independent roughly 370-donor cohort. The ex vivo response was dominated by HLA-C-restricted CMV-specific TCR beta clonotypes, which also provided the single most frequent clonotype in two of eight donors.

Sequencing was carried out with an Illumina HiSeq 1500. The raw public reads went through TCRdb reprocessing: fastp at Q25, MiXCR clone calling, in-frame beta chains kept. Every entry covers one CDR3 protein and lists the most common genes and DNA from its rows. The sample records 400,000 to 600,000 distinct CDR3 sequences, approximately 40% of which are singletons. In total, the top ten clones hold approximately 40% of the sample. The sample's treatment or condition, from its label and the paper: in vitro stimulation with specific CMV peptide epitopes to enrich CMV-specific T cells. Sequenced material: cultured PBMCs, taken from culture after CMV antigen stimulation. The V gene is TRBV7-6 and the J gene is TRBJ1-2; 7 bases in the junction line up with TRBD1. The clonotype was recovered from a human donor in good health (CMV status not recorded). Some clones in this sample may be carry-over from other donors' samples. The nucleotides are TGTGCCAGCAGCTTAGCGTCAGGGGGTTCGGTAGGCTATGGCTACACCTTC. It codes for CASSLASGGSVGYGYTF.